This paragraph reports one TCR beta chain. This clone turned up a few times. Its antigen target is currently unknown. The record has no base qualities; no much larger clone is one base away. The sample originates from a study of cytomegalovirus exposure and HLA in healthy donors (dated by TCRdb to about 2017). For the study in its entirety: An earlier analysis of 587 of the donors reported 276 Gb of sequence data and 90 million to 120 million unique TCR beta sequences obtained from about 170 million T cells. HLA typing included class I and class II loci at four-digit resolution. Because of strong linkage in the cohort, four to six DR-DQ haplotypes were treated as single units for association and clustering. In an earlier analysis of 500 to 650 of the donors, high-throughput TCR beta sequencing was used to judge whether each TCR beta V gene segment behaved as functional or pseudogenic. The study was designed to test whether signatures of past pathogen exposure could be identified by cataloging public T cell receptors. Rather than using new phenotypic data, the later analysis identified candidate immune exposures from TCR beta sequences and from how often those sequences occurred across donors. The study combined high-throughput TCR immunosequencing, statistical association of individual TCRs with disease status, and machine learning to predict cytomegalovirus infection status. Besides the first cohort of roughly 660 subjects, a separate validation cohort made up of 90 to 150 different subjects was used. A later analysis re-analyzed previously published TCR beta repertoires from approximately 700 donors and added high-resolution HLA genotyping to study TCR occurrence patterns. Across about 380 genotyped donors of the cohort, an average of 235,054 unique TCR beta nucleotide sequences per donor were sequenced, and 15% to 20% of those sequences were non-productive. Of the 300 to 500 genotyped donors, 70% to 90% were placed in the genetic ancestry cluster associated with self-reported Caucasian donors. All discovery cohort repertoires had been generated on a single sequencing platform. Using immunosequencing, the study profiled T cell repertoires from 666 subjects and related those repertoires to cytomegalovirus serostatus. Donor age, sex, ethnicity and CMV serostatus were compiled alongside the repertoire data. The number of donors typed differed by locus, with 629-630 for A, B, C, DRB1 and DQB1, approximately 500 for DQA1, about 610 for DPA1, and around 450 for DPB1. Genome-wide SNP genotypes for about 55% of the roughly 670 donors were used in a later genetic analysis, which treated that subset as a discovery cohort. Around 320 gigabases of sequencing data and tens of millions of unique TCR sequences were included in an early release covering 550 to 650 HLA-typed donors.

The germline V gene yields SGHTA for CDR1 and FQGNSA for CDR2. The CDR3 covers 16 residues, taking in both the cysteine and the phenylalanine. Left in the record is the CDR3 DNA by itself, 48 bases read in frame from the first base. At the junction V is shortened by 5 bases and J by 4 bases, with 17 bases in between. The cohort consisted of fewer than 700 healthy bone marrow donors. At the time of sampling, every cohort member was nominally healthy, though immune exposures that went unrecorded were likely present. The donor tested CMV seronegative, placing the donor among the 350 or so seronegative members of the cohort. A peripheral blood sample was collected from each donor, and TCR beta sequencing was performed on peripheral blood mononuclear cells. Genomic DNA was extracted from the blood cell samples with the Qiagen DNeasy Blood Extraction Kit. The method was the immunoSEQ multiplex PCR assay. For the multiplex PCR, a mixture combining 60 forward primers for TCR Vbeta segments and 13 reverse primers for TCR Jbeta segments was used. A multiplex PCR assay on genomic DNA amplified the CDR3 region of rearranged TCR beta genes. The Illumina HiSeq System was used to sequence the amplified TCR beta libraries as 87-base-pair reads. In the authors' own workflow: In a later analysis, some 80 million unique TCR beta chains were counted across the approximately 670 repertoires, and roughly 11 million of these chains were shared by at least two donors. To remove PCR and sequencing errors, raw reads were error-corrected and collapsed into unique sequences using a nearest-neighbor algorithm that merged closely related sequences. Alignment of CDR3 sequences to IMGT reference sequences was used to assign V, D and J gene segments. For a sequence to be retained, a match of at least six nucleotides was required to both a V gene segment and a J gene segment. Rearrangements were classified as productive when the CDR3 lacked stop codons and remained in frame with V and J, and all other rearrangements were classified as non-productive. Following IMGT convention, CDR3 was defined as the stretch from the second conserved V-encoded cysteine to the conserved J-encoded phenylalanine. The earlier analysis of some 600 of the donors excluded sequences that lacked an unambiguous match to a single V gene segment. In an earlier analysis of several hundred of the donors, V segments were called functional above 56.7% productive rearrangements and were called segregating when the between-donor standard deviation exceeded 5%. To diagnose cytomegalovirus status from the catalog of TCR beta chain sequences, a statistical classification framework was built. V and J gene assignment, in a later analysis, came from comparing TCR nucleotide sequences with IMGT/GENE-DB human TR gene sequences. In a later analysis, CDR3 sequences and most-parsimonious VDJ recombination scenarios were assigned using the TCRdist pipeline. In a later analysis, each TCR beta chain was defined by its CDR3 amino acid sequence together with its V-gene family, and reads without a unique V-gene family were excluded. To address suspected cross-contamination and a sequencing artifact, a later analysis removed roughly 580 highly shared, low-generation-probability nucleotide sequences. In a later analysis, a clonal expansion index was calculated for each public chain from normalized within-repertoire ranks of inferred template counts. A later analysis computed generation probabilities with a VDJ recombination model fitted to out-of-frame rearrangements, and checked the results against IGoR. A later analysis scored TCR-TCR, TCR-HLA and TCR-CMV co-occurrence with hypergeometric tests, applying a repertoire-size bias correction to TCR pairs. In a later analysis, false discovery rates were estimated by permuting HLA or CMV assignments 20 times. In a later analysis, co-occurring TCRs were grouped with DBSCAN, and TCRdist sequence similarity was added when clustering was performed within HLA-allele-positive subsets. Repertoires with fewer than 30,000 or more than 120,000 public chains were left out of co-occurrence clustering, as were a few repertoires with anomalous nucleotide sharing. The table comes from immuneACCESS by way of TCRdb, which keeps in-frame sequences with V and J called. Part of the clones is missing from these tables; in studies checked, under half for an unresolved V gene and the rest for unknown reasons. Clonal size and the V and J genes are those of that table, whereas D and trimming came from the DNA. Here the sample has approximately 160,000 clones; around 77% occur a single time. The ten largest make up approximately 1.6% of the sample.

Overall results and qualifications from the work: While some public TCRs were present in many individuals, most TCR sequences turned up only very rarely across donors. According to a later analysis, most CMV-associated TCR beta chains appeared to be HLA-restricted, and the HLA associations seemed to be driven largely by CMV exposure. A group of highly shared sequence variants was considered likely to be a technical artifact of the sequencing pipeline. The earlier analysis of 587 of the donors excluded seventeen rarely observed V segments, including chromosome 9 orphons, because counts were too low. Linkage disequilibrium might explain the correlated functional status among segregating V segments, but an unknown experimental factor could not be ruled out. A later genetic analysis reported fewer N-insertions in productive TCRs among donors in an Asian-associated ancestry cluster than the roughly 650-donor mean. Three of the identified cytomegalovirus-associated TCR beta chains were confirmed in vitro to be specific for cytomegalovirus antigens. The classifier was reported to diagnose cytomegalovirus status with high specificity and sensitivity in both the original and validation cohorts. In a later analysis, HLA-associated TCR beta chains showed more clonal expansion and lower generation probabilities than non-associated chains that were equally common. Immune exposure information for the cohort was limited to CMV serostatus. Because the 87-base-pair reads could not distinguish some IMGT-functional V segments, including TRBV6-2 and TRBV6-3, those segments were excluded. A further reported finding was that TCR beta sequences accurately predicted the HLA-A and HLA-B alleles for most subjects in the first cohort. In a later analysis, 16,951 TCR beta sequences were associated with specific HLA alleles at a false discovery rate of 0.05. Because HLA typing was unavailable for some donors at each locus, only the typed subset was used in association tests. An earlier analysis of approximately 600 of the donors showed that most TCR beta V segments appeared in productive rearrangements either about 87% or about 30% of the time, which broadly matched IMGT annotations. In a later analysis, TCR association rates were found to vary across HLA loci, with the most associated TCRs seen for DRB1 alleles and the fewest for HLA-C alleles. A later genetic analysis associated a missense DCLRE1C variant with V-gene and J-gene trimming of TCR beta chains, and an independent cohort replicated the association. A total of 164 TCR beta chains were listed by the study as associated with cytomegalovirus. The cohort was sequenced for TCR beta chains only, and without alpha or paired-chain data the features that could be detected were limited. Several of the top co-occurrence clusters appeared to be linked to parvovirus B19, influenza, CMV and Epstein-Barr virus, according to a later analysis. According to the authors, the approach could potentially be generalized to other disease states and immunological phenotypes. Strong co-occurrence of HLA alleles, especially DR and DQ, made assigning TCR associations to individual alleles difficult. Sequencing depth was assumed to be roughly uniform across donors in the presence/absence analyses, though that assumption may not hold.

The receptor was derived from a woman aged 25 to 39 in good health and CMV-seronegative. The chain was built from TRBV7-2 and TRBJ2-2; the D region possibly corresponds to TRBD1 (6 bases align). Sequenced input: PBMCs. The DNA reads TGTGCCAGCAGCCCTTTCGCAGGGGCGGCCACCGGGGAGCTGTTTTTT. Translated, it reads CASSPFAGAATGELFF.